These T cell receptor beta chains were read from a single sample in a study of human CD8 memory T cell subsets. TCRdb re-analyzed the 5' RACE reads; it lists each CDR3 protein once, without DNA. The sample is made up of approximately 9,400 distinct CDR3 sequences, and the top ten hold 20% of it. Source material: CD8+ T cells from PBMCs. Receptors were obtained from a human donor in good health. Each CDR3 is given with its conserved first and last residue. Each record gives: J gene, clone size, V gene, CDR3 protein. Not all rows give a size; the values are once, few, many and, for expanded clones, a class.

J: TRBJ2-2
size: .
V: TRBV29-1
CDR3: CSVHKTTGELFF

J: TRBJ2-7
size: medium-sized
V: TRBV5-6
CDR3: CASSLDPSGEQYF

J: TRBJ2-1
size: medium-sized
V: TRBV28
CDR3: CASSLTGSYNEQFF

J: TRBJ1-2
size: .
V: TRBV29-1
CDR3: CSVESGGASYTF

J: TRBJ1-4
size: .
V: TRBV12-3/TRBV12-4
CDR3: CASSTPLGANEKLFF

J: TRBJ2-7
size: .
V: TRBV13
CDR3: CASSYAGSRYEQYF

J: TRBJ2-1
size: .
V: TRBV2
CDR3: CASSEPLAGNYNEQFF

J: TRBJ2-7
size: medium-sized
V: TRBV11-2
CDR3: CASSNKARGVEQYF

J: TRBJ2-2
size: .
V: TRBV27
CDR3: CASRYRGSGGELFF

J: TRBJ2-3
size: .
V: TRBV4-1
CDR3: CASSQEGLAGVGTDTQYF

J: TRBJ1-4
size: .
V: TRBV9
CDR3: CASSTPGSNEKLFF

J: TRBJ1-1
size: .
V: TRBV20-1
CDR3: CSARVSGAEAFF

J: TRBJ1-1
size: .
V: TRBV12-3/TRBV12-4
CDR3: CASSFSTEAFF

J: TRBJ1-2
size: .
V: TRBV29-1
CDR3: CSVEGPSSYGYTF

J: TRBJ2-3
size: .
V: TRBV15
CDR3: CATSRDLAGGKNTQYF

J: TRBJ1-1
size: .
V: TRBV7-8
CDR3: CASSSGYVSRGTEAFF

J: TRBJ2-3
size: large
V: TRBV7-2
CDR3: CASSSRQGFTDTQYF

J: TRBJ2-1
size: .
V: TRBV19
CDR3: CASSGTSGSSIYNEQFF

J: TRBJ2-7
size: .
V: TRBV12-3/TRBV12-4
CDR3: CASTFDHTGVEQYF

J: TRBJ1-2
size: .
V: TRBV2
CDR3: CASREERGFYGYTF

J: TRBJ2-7
size: medium-sized
V: TRBV7-2
CDR3: CASSRTSYEQYF

J: TRBJ2-5
size: .
V: TRBV20-1
CDR3: CSADDKASPQETQYF

J: TRBJ2-7
size: .
V: TRBV30
CDR3: CAWSRTGTFFHEQYF